One sample yielded the 18 T cell receptor beta chains listed below, sequenced in a study of blood T cell repertoires in COVID-19. The protocol was immunoSEQ multiplex PCR, while the TCRdb copy is restricted to in-frame clones and leaves out a portion. The repertoire holds about 300,000 clones, with 85% as singletons. Input material: peripheral blood. The receptors shown here come from a human donor in a cohort sampled during active COVID-19.

This chain joins TRBV30 and TRBJ2-3; 8 bases are a match to TRBD2. The junction had 4 bases not matched to a gene; V was cut back by 0 bases and J by 2 bases. Germline CDR1 and CDR2: GTSNPN and SVGIG (reference sequence). The CDR3 runs to 15 residues. The CDR3 nucleotides read TGTGCCTGGAGTGTAGGACTAGCAGACACAGATACGCAGTATTTT. Residues: CAWSVGLADTDTQYF.

The rearrangement links TRBV10-3 to TRBJ2-1; 9 bases map to TRBD2. Germline loops: CDR1 ENHRY, CDR2 SYGVKD. V was pared by 4 bases and J by 7 bases, with 11 bases of the junction left unmatched. The CDR3 is made up of 16 amino acids. Here the CDR3 reads CAISGVPGTSSNEQFF. In DNA, the CDR3 is TGTGCCATCAGTGGGGTACCCGGGACTAGCTCTAATGAGCAGTTCTTC.

The rearrangement uses TRBV6-2 or TRBV6-3 and TRBJ2-1; TRBD2 aligns across 7 bases. The CDR3 is made up of 16 amino acids. Germline V gives CDR1 MNHEY, CDR2 SVGEGT. The V and J ends lost 0 bases and 6 bases, in that order; junction bases with no gene match: 8. For the CDR3, the DNA is TGTGCCAGCAGTTACTCGGTGGGGACTATGGGCAATGAGCAGTTCTTC. Amino acid sequence: CASSYSVGTMGNEQFF.

The chain couples TRBV25-1 to TRBJ1-2, with unresolved D. The length of the CDR3 is 15 residues. V was cut by 3 bases and J by 4 bases, with 15 bases left in between. Germline V gene lookup returns CDR1 MGHDK and CDR2 SYGVNS. This chain's CDR3 is CASSDLSTAIYGYTF. For the CDR3, the DNA is TGTGCCAGCAGTGATCTTTCCACTGCTATCTATGGCTACACCTTC.

The chain joins TRBV5-1 to TRBJ2-1, with TRBD1 matching 11 bases. The CDR3 length is 18 residues. Germline V gene sequence: CDR1 SGHRS, CDR2 YFSETQ. With 0 bases clipped from V and 7 bases from J, the junction kept 12 bases outside the gene matches. The CDR3 DNA reads TGCGCCAGCAGCTTGGTCTCCCCGGACAGGGGGCGAGGTAATGAGCAGTTCTTC. It translates to CASSLVSPDRGRGNEQFF.

V is TRBV5-1 and J is TRBJ2-1, with 10 nucleotides matching TRBD2. CDR3 size: 15 residues. From germline, CDR1 is SGHRS and CDR2 YFSETQ. The V segment lost 2 bases and the J segment 8 bases; nucleotides outside the gene matches: 7. CDR3 residues: CASSLAGGPFDEQFF. DNA for the CDR3: TGCGCCAGCAGCTTAGCGGGAGGGCCTTTTGATGAGCAGTTCTTC.

The V and J genes are TRBV7-6 and TRBJ2-3; D gene unclear. CDR3 length equals 13 residues. With 5 bases removed from V and 8 bases from J, the gap between germline ends came to 14 bases. Germline CDR1 SGHVS, CDR2 FNYEAQ. This CDR3 reads CASSQRLLGTQYF. CDR3 DNA sequence: TGTGCCAGCAGCCAGCGTCTTCTGGGTACGCAGTATTTT.

The V gene is TRBV7-2, the J gene TRBJ2-1, with 8 nucleotides matching TRBD1. V trimming: 8 bases; J trimming: 7 bases; junction bases outside the gene matches: 10. Germline assignment: CDR1 SGHTA and CDR2 FQGNSA. CDR3 length: 14 residues. The CDR3 DNA is TGTGCCAGCGGGAGGCAGGGGGCGATAAATGAGCAGTTCTTC. This translates into CASGRQGAINEQFF.

The gene calls are TRBV5-1 and TRBJ2-5; TRBD1 matches 7 bases. The CDR3 consists of 14 residues. Germline lookup yields CDR1 SGHRS and CDR2 YFSETQ. Trimming removed 3 bases from V and 1 base from J; junction bases left unmatched: 3. This CDR3 reads CASSYGTVQETQYF. The CDR3 DNA reads as TGCGCCAGCAGCTACGGGACAGTCCAAGAGACCCAGTACTTC.

The chain couples TRBV18 to TRBJ2-4; D is perhaps TRBD1 (5 bases). The CDR3 extends over 18 amino acids. From germline, CDR1 is KGHSH and CDR2 LQKENI. Trimming took off 3 bases at V and 0 bases at J, with 18 bases between the two ends. The CDR3 protein is CASSPSSPGMVAKNIQYF. CDR3 DNA sequence: TGTGCCAGCTCACCGTCCTCCCCAGGGATGGTAGCCAAAAACATTCAGTACTTC.

This clone has more than one count but fewer than ten. The chain has TRBV28 and TRBJ1-1, with D uncertain. In germline, CDR1 is MDHEN, CDR2 SYDVKM. This CDR3 comprises 15 residues. V was clipped by 7 bases and J by 0 bases, with 15 bases between them. The CDR3 bases are TGTGCCAGCACCCCCCCGCGTGTCATGAACACTGAAGCTTTCTTT. This encodes CASTPPRVMNTEAFF.

The chain has TRBV5-1 and TRBJ2-5; D may be TRBD1 (5 bases). CDR3 length equals 14 residues. Deletions cut 8 bases from V and 2 bases from J, with 16 bases between. Per germline, CDR1 SGHRS and CDR2 YFSETQ. The CDR3 sequence: CASQTEPTQETQYF. Here the CDR3 DNA reads TGCGCCAGTCAGACAGAACCTACTCAAGAGACCCAGTACTTC.

This clone was seen only a few times. The rearrangement uses TRBV3-1 (or the pseudogene TRBV3-2) and TRBJ1-5; 9 nucleotides align to TRBD1. The germline V gene has CDR1 LGHDT and CDR2 YNNKEL (reference sequence). Unmatched junction bases numbered 3, after V lost 8 bases and J lost 7 bases. The CDR3 spans 12 residues. The CDR3 spells CASGQGNQPQHF. The CDR3 region has the DNA TGTGCCAGCGGACAGGGGAACCAGCCCCAGCATTTT.

The chain recombines TRBV5-4 with TRBJ1-6, with D perhaps TRBD1 (5 bases). This CDR3 spans 14 amino acids. The V end lost 0 bases, the J end lost 10 bases, and 11 bases lay between the germline ends. Germline CDR1 SGHNT, CDR2 YYREEE (reference sequence). CDR3: CASSLGDSQSPLHF. The CDR3 DNA reads TGTGCCAGCAGCTTGGGCGACAGTCAATCACCCCTCCACTTT.

The chain recombines TRBV19 with TRBJ1-1; 10 nucleotides match TRBD1. The J segment lost 0 bases and the V segment lost 5 bases, leaving 6 bases of the junction unmatched. Germline loops: CDR1 LNHDA, CDR2 SQIVND (reference sequence). The length of the CDR3 is 16 residues. The CDR3 region is CASSVGTGVLNTEAFF. The CDR3 DNA reads TGTGCCAGTAGTGTAGGGACAGGGGTCCTGAACACTGAAGCTTTCTTT.

This clone has only a few counts. This chain joins TRBV11-3 and TRBJ2-3; D not certain. The V end was cut by 2 bases, the J end by 0 bases, with 3 bases between. In germline, CDR1 is SGHNT, CDR2 YENEEA. The CDR3 loop spans 13 amino acids. CDR3 in DNA: TGTGCCAGCAGCTTAACTAGCACAGATACGCAGTATTTT. Its translation is CASSLTSTDTQYF.

The chain uses TRBV28 and TRBJ2-7; TRBD2 matches at 7 bases. V gave up 6 bases and J gave up 0 bases; unmatched junction bases: 11. Per the germline V gene, CDR1 is MDHEN and CDR2 is SYDVKM. The CDR3 covers 16 residues. CDR3: CASRSGGLSSSYEQYF. The CDR3 DNA reads as TGTGCCAGCAGATCGGGGGGACTCTCATCCTCCTACGAGCAGTACTTC. The variable domain in full, completed from reference TRBV28 and TRBJ2-7, reads DVKVTQSSRYLVKRTGEKVFLECVQDMDHENMFWYRQDPGLGLRLIYFSYDVKMKEKGDIPEGYSVSREKKERFSLILESASTNQTSMYLCASRSGGLSSSYEQYFGPGTRLTVT.

This sequence joins TRBV7-2 and TRBJ1-2; D gene uncertain. Germline values: CDR1 SGHTA, CDR2 FQGNSA. Deletions cut 5 bases from V and 8 bases from J, with 18 bases between. The CDR3 length is 14 residues. CDR3 sequence (DNA): TGTGCCAGCAGCCCTAAAGGCCGACCGGGGGGCTACACCTTC. The encoded protein is CASSPKGRPGGYTF.